Listed below are T cell receptor beta chains from one sample, sequenced in a study of shared clonotypes between healthy human individuals. Measured with immunoSEQ multiplex PCR; TCRdb has only the in-frame clones, and not every one. The data hold some 2.4 million clones, with approximately 94% observed a single time. Sequencing was performed on naive CD4+ T cells from PBMCs. The receptors shown here come from a man younger than 30 in good health. Some clones in this sample may be carry-over from other donors' samples. CDR3s include the opening cysteine and the closing phenylalanine or tryptophan. The D gene is left open where the match is weak. Size is omitted from some rows. Given values are once, few, many or a class for expanded clones.

v_gene: TRBV9; abundance: .; len: 15; d_gene: TRBD2; j_gene: TRBJ2-1; CDR3aa: CASSVVTSGRGEQFF; CDR3nt: TGTGCCAGCAGCGTAGTGACTAGCGGGAGGGGGGAGCAGTTCTTC
v_gene: TRBV5-6; abundance: .; len: 15; d_gene: .; j_gene: TRBJ2-7; CDR3aa: CASSLGQGRSYEQYF; CDR3nt: TGTGCCAGCAGCTTGGGTCAGGGGAGATCCTACGAGCAGTACTTC
v_gene: TRBV29-1; abundance: .; len: 12; d_gene: .; j_gene: TRBJ2-7; CDR3aa: CSVVDSIAEQYF; CDR3nt: TGCAGCGTGGTGGACAGTATTGCCGAGCAGTACTTC
v_gene: TRBV7-9; abundance: .; len: 13; d_gene: TRBD1; j_gene: TRBJ1-2; CDR3aa: CASGGQGDHGYTF; CDR3nt: TGTGCCAGCGGCGGACAGGGGGACCATGGCTACACCTTC
v_gene: TRBV5-1; abundance: .; len: 14; d_gene: TRBD2; j_gene: TRBJ2-3; CDR3aa: CASSLVAGADTQYF; CDR3nt: TGCGCCAGCAGCTTGGTGGCGGGAGCAGATACGCAGTATTTT
v_gene: TRBV12-5; abundance: .; len: 12; d_gene: .; j_gene: TRBJ1-1; CDR3aa: CASGLTVTEAFF; CDR3nt: TGTGCTAGTGGTTTGACGGTTACTGAAGCTTTCTTT
v_gene: TRBV5-5; abundance: .; len: 15; d_gene: TRBD2; j_gene: TRBJ2-5; CDR3aa: CASSLSSGRGETQYF; CDR3nt: TGTGCCAGCAGCTTGTCTAGCGGGAGGGGAGAGACCCAGTACTTC
v_gene: TRBV5-5; abundance: .; len: 15; d_gene: .; j_gene: TRBJ1-5; CDR3aa: CASRWTAAANQPQHF; CDR3nt: TGTGCCAGCAGATGGACAGCAGCCGCGAATCAGCCCCAGCATTTT
v_gene: TRBV21-1; abundance: .; len: 17; d_gene: .; j_gene: TRBJ1-3; CDR3aa: CASSKGQGAKKKNTIYF; CDR3nt: TGTGCCAGCAGCAAGGGCCAGGGGGCGAAAAAGAAAAACACCATATATTTT
v_gene: TRBV5-1; abundance: .; len: 16; d_gene: .; j_gene: TRBJ1-2; CDR3aa: CASRPAATKVEYGYTF; CDR3nt: TGCGCCAGCAGGCCTGCGGCCACGAAGGTCGAGTATGGCTACACCTTC
v_gene: TRBV5-1; abundance: .; len: 16; d_gene: .; j_gene: TRBJ2-1; CDR3aa: CASNLLPGSPYNEQFF; CDR3nt: TGCGCCAGCAACCTCCTGCCCGGGAGCCCCTACAATGAGCAGTTCTTC
v_gene: TRBV6-5; abundance: .; len: 14; d_gene: TRBD1; j_gene: TRBJ2-4; CDR3aa: CASRGQGGANIQYF; CDR3nt: TGTGCCAGCAGAGGACAGGGGGGAGCGAACATTCAGTACTTC
v_gene: TRBV5-6; abundance: .; len: 13; d_gene: TRBD2; j_gene: TRBJ2-5; CDR3aa: CASSVGLLETQYF; CDR3nt: TGTGCCAGCAGCGTGGGACTATTGGAGACCCAGTACTTC
v_gene: TRBV9; abundance: .; len: 18; d_gene: TRBD2; j_gene: TRBJ2-1; CDR3aa: CASSVGHTLAGGLNEQFF; CDR3nt: TGTGCCAGCAGCGTAGGCCACACACTAGCGGGAGGGCTAAATGAGCAGTTCTTC
v_gene: TRBV6-1; abundance: .; len: 15; d_gene: TRBD2; j_gene: TRBJ2-7; CDR3aa: CASSESSGSPYEQYF; CDR3nt: TGTGCCAGCAGTGAAAGTAGCGGGAGTCCCTACGAGCAGTACTTC
v_gene: TRBV5-6; abundance: .; len: 14; d_gene: .; j_gene: TRBJ1-3; CDR3aa: CASSRTSSGNTIYF; CDR3nt: TGTGCCAGCAGCCGGACAAGCTCTGGAAACACCATATATTTT
v_gene: TRBV9; abundance: .; len: 15; d_gene: .; j_gene: TRBJ2-5; CDR3aa: CASSVDSGSQETQYF; CDR3nt: TGTGCCAGCAGCGTAGATTCGGGCTCTCAAGAGACCCAGTACTTC
v_gene: TRBV30; abundance: .; len: 14; d_gene: .; j_gene: TRBJ2-3; CDR3aa: CAWSERQVTDTQYF; CDR3nt: TGTGCCTGGAGTGAACGACAGGTCACAGATACGCAGTATTTT
v_gene: TRBV4-1; abundance: .; len: 17; d_gene: TRBD2; j_gene: TRBJ2-7; CDR3aa: CASSLSEGREMPFEQYF; CDR3nt: TGCGCCAGCAGCCTTTCCGAAGGGCGGGAGATGCCCTTCGAGCAGTACTTC
v_gene: TRBV29-1; abundance: .; len: 11; d_gene: .; j_gene: TRBJ1-1; CDR3aa: CSGWTDTEAFF; CDR3nt: TGCAGCGGCTGGACAGACACTGAAGCTTTCTTT
v_gene: TRBV6-8; abundance: few; len: 17; d_gene: TRBD2; j_gene: TRBJ2-3; CDR3aa: CASSALGLAGGEDTQYF; CDR3nt: TGTGCCAGCAGTGCCTTAGGACTAGCGGGAGGAGAGGATACGCAGTATTTT
v_gene: TRBV15; abundance: .; len: 16; d_gene: .; j_gene: TRBJ1-5; CDR3aa: CATSRVLWGLNQPQHF; CDR3nt: TGTGCCACCAGCAGAGTTCTATGGGGCCTGAATCAGCCCCAGCATTTT
v_gene: TRBV6-5; abundance: .; len: 14; d_gene: TRBD1; j_gene: TRBJ2-7; CDR3aa: CASRPTGVVYEQYF; CDR3nt: TGTGCCAGCAGACCTACAGGGGTGGTTTACGAGCAGTACTTC
v_gene: TRBV6-6; abundance: .; len: 15; d_gene: TRBD2; j_gene: TRBJ2-7; CDR3aa: CASSYSNSGGGEQYF; CDR3nt: TGTGCCAGCAGTTACTCGAATTCGGGGGGGGGAGAGCAGTACTTC
v_gene: TRBV6-5; abundance: .; len: 15; d_gene: .; j_gene: TRBJ1-4; CDR3aa: CASSYGGGINEKLFF; CDR3nt: TGTGCCAGCAGTTACGGGGGCGGGATTAATGAAAAACTGTTTTTT
v_gene: TRBV15; abundance: .; len: 17; d_gene: .; j_gene: TRBJ1-5; CDR3aa: CATSRDRGEYSNQPQHF; CDR3nt: TGTGCCACCAGCAGAGATCGGGGAGAGTATAGCAATCAGCCCCAGCATTTT
v_gene: TRBV4-2; abundance: .; len: 18; d_gene: .; j_gene: TRBJ2-1; CDR3aa: CASSQEGGRTPHGNEQFF; CDR3nt: TGTGCCAGCAGCCAAGAGGGGGGCCGGACTCCGCACGGCAATGAGCAGTTCTTC
v_gene: TRBV7-2; abundance: .; len: 14; d_gene: TRBD1; j_gene: TRBJ2-1; CDR3aa: CASSTGASWDEQFF; CDR3nt: TGTGCCAGCAGCACAGGGGCTAGTTGGGATGAGCAGTTCTTC
v_gene: TRBV18; abundance: .; len: 11; d_gene: .; j_gene: TRBJ2-1; CDR3aa: CASSPLDEQFF; CDR3nt: TGTGCCAGCTCACCACTTGATGAGCAGTTCTTC
v_gene: TRBV10-1; abundance: .; len: 15; d_gene: .; j_gene: TRBJ1-1; CDR3aa: CASSGRRGLNTEAFF; CDR3nt: TGCGCCAGCAGCGGCAGGCGGGGACTGAACACTGAAGCTTTCTTT
v_gene: TRBV2; abundance: .; len: 14; d_gene: .; j_gene: TRBJ2-6; CDR3aa: CASSEGWGANVLTF; CDR3nt: TGTGCCAGCAGTGAGGGATGGGGGGCCAACGTCCTGACTTTC
v_gene: TRBV18; abundance: .; len: 14; d_gene: .; j_gene: TRBJ1-1; CDR3aa: CASSPAGTLTEAFF; CDR3nt: TGTGCCAGCTCACCGGCCGGGACACTCACTGAAGCTTTCTTT
v_gene: TRBV9; abundance: .; len: 13; d_gene: .; j_gene: TRBJ2-5; CDR3aa: CASSVAGGETQYF; CDR3nt: TGTGCCAGCAGCGTAGCAGGAGGCGAGACCCAGTACTTC
v_gene: TRBV29-1; abundance: once; len: 13; d_gene: .; j_gene: TRBJ2-2; CDR3aa: CSVQSANTGELFF; CDR3nt: TGCAGCGTGCAGTCAGCGAACACCGGGGAGCTGTTTTTT
v_gene: TRBV6-5; abundance: .; len: 13; d_gene: .; j_gene: TRBJ1-4; CDR3aa: CASSYANREKLFF; CDR3nt: TGTGCCAGCAGTTACGCGAATCGAGAAAAACTGTTTTTT
v_gene: TRBV7-9; abundance: .; len: 14; d_gene: .; j_gene: TRBJ1-5; CDR3aa: CASSLLGDQQPQHF; CDR3nt: TGTGCCAGCAGCTTATTAGGGGACCAACAGCCCCAGCATTTT
v_gene: TRBV6-4; abundance: .; len: 13; d_gene: TRBD1; j_gene: TRBJ2-7; CDR3aa: CASSPGGQYEQYF; CDR3nt: TGTGCCAGCAGCCCAGGGGGCCAGTACGAGCAGTACTTC
v_gene: TRBV19; abundance: .; len: 15; d_gene: .; j_gene: TRBJ1-5; CDR3aa: CARPLGRDLNQPQHF; CDR3nt: TGTGCCAGACCCCTGGGACGGGACCTCAATCAGCCCCAGCATTTT
v_gene: TRBV25-1; abundance: .; len: 16; d_gene: TRBD1; j_gene: TRBJ2-1; CDR3aa: CASSEMGTGGGNEQFF; CDR3nt: TGTGCCAGCAGTGAAATGGGGACAGGGGGCGGAAATGAGCAGTTCTTC
v_gene: TRBV4-3; abundance: .; len: 16; d_gene: TRBD1; j_gene: TRBJ1-1; CDR3aa: CASSHDTTGTGFEAFF; CDR3nt: TGCGCCAGCAGCCACGATACAACCGGGACAGGGTTTGAAGCTTTCTTT
v_gene: TRBV7-6; abundance: .; len: 13; d_gene: .; j_gene: TRBJ1-5; CDR3aa: CASSLEKHQPQHF; CDR3nt: TGTGCCAGCAGCTTAGAAAAGCATCAGCCCCAGCATTTT
v_gene: TRBV6-5; abundance: .; len: 15; d_gene: .; j_gene: TRBJ2-5; CDR3aa: CASSYWTEARETQYF; CDR3nt: TGTGCCAGCAGTTACTGGACAGAGGCCCGAGAGACCCAGTACTTC
v_gene: TRBV6-5; abundance: .; len: 14; d_gene: .; j_gene: TRBJ2-7; CDR3aa: CASREGPSSYEQYF; CDR3nt: TGTGCCAGCCGTGAGGGGCCGAGCTCCTACGAGCAGTACTTC
v_gene: TRBV19; abundance: .; len: 19; d_gene: TRBD1; j_gene: TRBJ1-5; CDR3aa: CASSIGAGTGPYSNQPQHF; CDR3nt: TGTGCCAGTAGTATTGGGGCCGGGACAGGGCCCTATAGCAATCAGCCCCAGCATTTT
v_gene: TRBV10-3; abundance: .; len: 11; d_gene: .; j_gene: TRBJ2-1; CDR3aa: CAISGLNEQFF; CDR3nt: TGTGCCATCAGCGGACTAAATGAGCAGTTCTTC